This T cell receptor beta chain was retrieved from a study of cytomegalovirus exposure and HLA in healthy donors. Study conclusions and caveats: Reports showed the classifier diagnosing cytomegalovirus status with high specificity and sensitivity. Researchers reported in a later analysis that a missense DCLRE1C variant was tied to TCR beta V- and J-gene trimming.

13 Jbeta primers and 60 Vbeta primers were used for the PCR. Method: immunoSEQ multiplex PCR; TCRdb's copy keeps in-frame clones and lacks some. The profile shows around 170,000 clones, 84% of them singletons. Germline lookup yields CDR1 DFQATT and CDR2 SNEGSKA (reference sequence). CDR3 length: 10 amino acids. The V end lost 1 base, the J end lost 8 bases, and 3 bases lay between the germline ends. Remarks on this clone: The antigen is not known.

V gene TRBV20-1 combines with J gene TRBJ2-1; the D is unclear. The sequencing input was PBMCs. This sequence was found in a boy between 2 and 10 years old in good health and CMV-seronegative. Here the CDR3 DNA reads TGCAGTGCTAGAGTCTATGAGCAGTTCTTC. Protein product: CSARVYEQFF.